The clone carrying this T cell receptor (beta chain) has only a few counts. The antigen remains unidentified. This sample is drawn from a study of beta chain features in type 1 diabetes. With V trimmed by 5 bases and J by 5 bases, 8 bases remained unmatched. The germline V gene encodes CDR1 SGHTA and CDR2 FQGTGA. The CDR3 has 16 amino acids. Study-level findings and limits: Using cDNA template may skew counts toward highly expressing activated cells. Shortening that was moderate but significant affected the TCRB CDR3s of Type 1 diabetes patients in all four CD4+ subsets.

Every bit of the isolated RNA underwent reverse transcription, so sequencing read expressed TCRB transcripts. Repertoires were generated with immunoSEQ multiplex PCR, while TCRdb's copy carries only in-frame clones and drops some. Here the sample spans hundreds of thousands of clones, about 11% being singletons. The material sequenced was naive CD4+ T cells from blood. This clonotype was sampled from a woman aged 30 to 39 in good health. The chain joins TRBV7-3 to TRBJ2-1, with 11 bases aligning to TRBD2. This chain's CDR3 is CASSPDGTSGDNEQFF. The CDR3 coding sequence is TGTGCCAGCAGCCCCGACGGGACTAGCGGCGACAATGAGCAGTTCTTC.